A single sample gave rise to the 9 T cell receptor beta chains below, sequenced in a study of T cell repertoires in aging, cancer and after chemotherapy. TCR beta rearrangements were amplified from peripheral blood genomic DNA. A mixed TRB-A/B primer pool amplified rearranged TRB by multiplex touch-down PCR. Via MiXCR, TCRdb re-called the multiplex PCR reads, giving one row per CDR3 protein. Among 2,000 to 2,500 distinct CDR3 sequences, roughly 25% were seen once, and the ten largest hold 10% to 12%. Sequences were obtained from blood. The origin of the receptors is a human donor with a solid tumor.

This sequence joins TRBV4-2 and TRBJ1-6; D unclear. The CDR3 covers 14 residues. Germline CDR1 LGHNA, CDR2 YNFKEQ. Deletions cut 1 base from V and 7 bases from J, with 8 bases between. The CDR3 bases are TGTGCCAGCAGCCAAGCGGGAGGAAATTCACCCCTCCACTTT. The encoded protein is CASSQAGGNSPLHF.

Within the sample, this clonotype is large. This rearrangement joins TRBV29-1 to TRBJ2-3, with D unclear. V was trimmed by 5 bases and J by 6 bases, leaving 9 bases between them. CDR1 SQVTM and CDR2 ANQGSEA come from the germline V gene. The CDR3 totals 11 residues. CDR3 amino acids: CSVSYTDTQYF. In DNA form, the CDR3 reads TGCAGCGTTAGCTACACGGATACGCAGTATTTT.

This clonotype is medium-sized. The V gene is TRBV20-1, the J gene TRBJ1-1; possible D gene TRBD1, 5 bases. Trimming stripped 4 bases from V and 11 bases from J, with 17 bases between. CDR1 and CDR2 (germline): DFQATT, SNEGSKA (reference sequence). CDR3 length equals 12 residues. CDR3 DNA: TGCAGTGCTACCGGGACCCATAGTTATGCTTTCTTT. This encodes CSATGTHSYAFF.

The chain recombines TRBV13 with TRBJ1-1; 9 bases fit TRBD1. The V segment lost 5 bases and the J segment 5 bases; nucleotides outside the gene matches: 9. This CDR3 region has 15 residues. Per the germline V gene, CDR1 is PRHDT and CDR2 is FYEKMQ (reference sequence). CDR3 sequence (DNA): TGTGCCAGCAGCCCTGACAGGGGGTGGATGACTGAAGCTTTCTTT. Translation: CASSPDRGWMTEAFF.

This sequence joins TRBV24-1 and TRBJ2-3, with 11 bases fitting TRBD2. The CDR3 is 17 residues long. Germline assignment: CDR1 KGHDR and CDR2 SFDVKD. With 2 bases clipped from V and 1 base from J, the junction kept 4 bases outside the gene matches. The chain's CDR3 is CATSDWGTSGGTDTQYF. In DNA form, the CDR3 reads TGTGCCACCAGTGATTGGGGGACTAGCGGTGGCACAGATACGCAGTATTTT.

This clonotype is labeled medium-sized. The genes are TRBV19 and TRBJ2-2; 9 bases align to TRBD1. The ends lost 6 bases at V and 5 bases at J; junction bases unmatched: 4. The CDR3 extends over 14 amino acids. Germline V gene data show CDR1 as LNHDA and CDR2 as SQIVND (reference sequence). CDR3 sequence: CASSIGTGTGELFF. The CDR3 coding sequence is TGTGCCAGTAGCATCGGGACAGGGACCGGGGAGCTGTTTTTT. Drawing the rest from reference TRBV19 and TRBJ2-2, the complete variable domain is DGGITQSPKYLFRKEGQNVTLSCEQNLNHDAMYWYRQDPGQGLRLIYYSQIVNDFQKGDIAEGYSVSREKKESFPLTVTSAQKNPTAFYLCASSIGTGTGELFFGEGSRLTVL.

The genes are TRBV27 and TRBJ2-5; no firm D call. This CDR3 is 14 amino acids long. Between the trimmed V and J ends, which lost 4 bases and 5 bases, there was a span of 14 bases. Germline V gene lookup returns CDR1 MNHEY and CDR2 SMNVEV (reference sequence). This CDR3 reads CASSSLYIPETQYF. In nucleotides, the CDR3 is TGTGCCAGCAGTTCCCTCTACATCCCGGAGACCCAGTACTTC.

By its share, this clonotype is medium-sized. The CDR3, as DNA: TGTGCCAGCCGCCAAAGCGACAGGAGCACAGATACGCAGTATTTT. Its translation: CASRQSDRSTDTQYF. V is TRBV6-5 and J is TRBJ2-3; weak D call: TRBD1 (6 bases). V lost 8 bases to trimming and J lost 0 bases, with 15 bases between them. CDR3 size: 15 residues. Germline CDR1 and CDR2: MNHEY and SVGAGI.

This clonotype is medium-sized by share. This chain uses TRBV6-6 with TRBJ2-3, with 12 bases matching TRBD2. Germline assignment: CDR1 MNHNY and CDR2 SVGAGI (reference sequence). This CDR3 spans 16 amino acids. Trimming removed 6 bases from V and 9 bases from J; junction bases left unmatched: 13. Written as DNA, the CDR3 is TGTGCCAGCAGGGACCCGGCTAGCGGGGGGGCACGAACGCAGTATTTT. It is translated as CASRDPASGGARTQYF.